This TCR beta chain derives from a study of beta chain features in type 1 diabetes. This clone was seen more than once but under ten times. Its specificity is not known. Once sorted, every population was more than 98% pure. cDNA synthesis used the whole RNA isolate, giving expressed TCRB sequences. Assay used: immunoSEQ multiplex PCR; TCRdb lists only in-frame clones, some missing. The repertoire includes hundreds of thousands of clones, 17% of them detected once, and about 0.02% sits in the top ten. Germline loops: CDR1 MNHEY, CDR2 SVGAGI. The CDR3 extends over 16 amino acids. V gave up 1 base and J gave up 0 bases, with 9 bases separating them. Study observations and caveats: Naive, central memory and Treg TCRB repertoires appeared more alike in patients than in healthy donors. Overrepresentation of cells with high TCR expression could result from cDNA sequencing. Patients with type 1 diabetes showed fewer VDJ junction insertions and more deletions.

Sequenced material: naive CD4+ T cells from blood. This clonotype was obtained from a young woman in good health. The rearrangement links TRBV6-5 to TRBJ2-2; weak D call: TRBD2 (6 bases). DNA of the CDR3: TGTGCCAGCAGTTACTGGGCGGGATCGAACACCGGGGAGCTGTTTTTT. This sequence encodes CASSYWAGSNTGELFF.